Described below is a single T cell receptor beta chain sequence and its context. The clone's antigen remains unknown. Qualities for individual bases were not recorded, and no much larger clone is one base off. Receptor amplification or capture employed the immunoSEQ multiplex PCR assay. For the multiplex PCR, a mixture combining 60 forward primers for TCR Vbeta segments and 13 reverse primers for TCR Jbeta segments was used. A multiplex PCR assay on genomic DNA amplified the CDR3 region of rearranged TCR beta genes. On the Illumina HiSeq System, the amplified TCR beta libraries were sequenced as 87-base-pair reads. The authors' pipeline ran thus. In a later analysis, some 80 million unique TCR beta chains were counted across the approximately 640 repertoires, and roughly 9.9 million of these chains were shared by at least two donors. To remove PCR and sequencing errors, raw reads were error-corrected and collapsed into unique sequences using a nearest-neighbor algorithm that merged closely related sequences. Alignment of CDR3 sequences to IMGT reference sequences was used to assign V, D and J gene segments. For a sequence to be retained, a match of at least six nucleotides to both a V gene segment and a J gene segment was required. Rearrangements were called productive when the CDR3 lacked stop codons and stayed in frame with V and J; all others were non-productive. CDR3 was defined according to IMGT convention as the region running from the second conserved V-encoded cysteine to the conserved J-encoded phenylalanine. In an earlier analysis of 550 to 650 of the donors, sequences lacking an unambiguous match to a single V gene segment were excluded. In an earlier analysis of several hundred of the donors, V segments were called functional above 56.7% productive rearrangements and were called segregating when the between-donor standard deviation exceeded 5%. A statistical classification framework was built to diagnose cytomegalovirus status from the catalog of TCR beta chain sequences. V and J gene assignment, in a later analysis, came from comparing TCR nucleotide sequences with IMGT/GENE-DB human TR gene sequences. The TCRdist pipeline was used in a later analysis to assign CDR3 sequences and most-parsimonious VDJ recombination scenarios. In a later analysis, every TCR beta chain was defined by the combination of its CDR3 amino acid sequence and its V-gene family, and reads without a unique V-gene family were dropped. As a way to deal with suspected cross-contamination and a sequencing artifact, a later analysis dropped 450 to 600 nucleotide sequences that were highly shared and had low generation probability. In a later analysis, a clonal expansion index was calculated for each public chain from normalized within-repertoire ranks of inferred template counts. In a later analysis, generation probabilities were computed using a VDJ recombination model fitted to out-of-frame rearrangements, and the results were checked against IGoR. In a later analysis, hypergeometric tests were used to score TCR-TCR, TCR-HLA and TCR-CMV co-occurrence, with a repertoire-size bias correction applied to TCR pairs. False discovery rates were estimated in a later analysis by permuting HLA or CMV assignments 20 times. In a later analysis, co-occurring TCRs were grouped with DBSCAN, and TCRdist sequence similarity was added when clustering was performed within HLA-allele-positive subsets. Repertoires with fewer than 30,000 or more than 120,000 public chains, plus five repertoires with anomalous nucleotide sharing, were excluded from co-occurrence clustering. This immuneACCESS table, as held by TCRdb, lists in-frame sequences with V and J called but not all clones. Of the missing ones, under half trace to an unresolved V gene in checked studies; the others have no known cause. V, J and clone size are those of that table, while D and trimming were read from the DNA. Within this sample are approximately 88,000 clones, with approximately 80% of them counted one time only. 2% to 2.5% of the sample lies in the top ten.

The cohort consisted of 600 to 700 healthy bone marrow donors. At the time of sampling, all cohort members were nominally healthy, though unrecorded immune exposures were likely present. The donor was CMV seronegative and belonged to the group of 320 or so seronegative cohort members. Each donor provided a peripheral blood sample, and peripheral blood mononuclear cells were used for TCR beta sequencing. Genomic DNA was extracted from the blood cell samples with the Qiagen DNeasy Blood Extraction Kit. The CDR3, from cysteine to phenylalanine, totals 11 residues. The kept DNA is CDR3 alone, 33 bases in frame from the first base. The germline V gene provides CDR1 SNHLY and CDR2 FYNNEI. The V end loses 6 bases and the J end loses 8 bases, and a stretch of 9 bases separates them. The data are from a study of cytomegalovirus exposure and HLA in healthy donors (dated by TCRdb to about 2017). The study in broad terms: In an earlier analysis of 550 to 750 of the donors, around 300 Gb of sequence data and some 100 million unique TCR beta sequences from roughly 200 million T cells were reported. An early release covering roughly 640 HLA-typed donors comprised about 310 gigabases of sequencing data and around 86 million unique TCR sequences. The genetic ancestry cluster associated with self-reported Caucasian donors included 81% of the 300 to 400 genotyped donors. The aim of the study was to test whether cataloging public T cell receptors could identify signatures of past pathogen exposure. The T cell repertoires of some 700 subjects were profiled by immunosequencing and related to cytomegalovirus serostatus. Along with the roughly 670-subject first cohort, a separate validation cohort of 120 different subjects was used. To predict cytomegalovirus infection status, the study brought together high-throughput TCR immunosequencing, statistical association of individual TCRs with disease status, and machine learning. A later analysis re-examined previously published TCR beta repertoires from 610 or so donors and added high-resolution HLA genotyping to investigate patterns of TCR occurrence. In the later analysis, no new phenotypic data were used to find candidate immune exposures; instead, reliance was placed on TCR beta sequences and their occurrence across donors. An earlier analysis of more than 450 of the donors used high-throughput TCR beta sequencing to judge whether each TCR beta V gene segment behaved as functional or pseudogenic. Donor age, sex, ethnicity and CMV serostatus were collected together with the repertoire data. A later genetic analysis took genome-wide SNP genotypes for 398 of the 666 donors and used that subset as a discovery cohort. All discovery cohort repertoires had been generated using a single sequencing platform. Class I and class II HLA loci were covered by the typing at four-digit resolution. The number of typed donors differed by locus: about 620-630 for A, B, C, DRB1 and DQB1; approximately 520 for DQA1; some 590 for DPA1; and around 450 for DPB1. Roughly 5 DR-DQ haplotypes were handled as single units for association and clustering because linkage in the cohort was strong. Among about 410 genotyped donors of the cohort, an average of approximately 220,000 unique TCR beta nucleotide sequences was sequenced per donor, of which 15% to 20% were non-productive.

Findings and caveats that apply to the study as a whole: Several of the top co-occurrence clusters appeared to be linked to parvovirus B19, influenza, CMV and Epstein-Barr virus, according to a later analysis. Compared with the roughly 600-donor mean, donors in an Asian-associated ancestry cluster had fewer N-insertions in productive TCRs, according to a later genetic analysis. Linkage disequilibrium might explain the correlated functional status among segregating V segments, but an unknown experimental factor could not be excluded. A group of highly shared sequence variants was considered likely to be a technical artifact of the sequencing pipeline. This cohort had only TCR beta chains sequenced, and the lack of alpha or paired-chain data limited which features could be detected. Most TCR sequences were observed very rarely across donors, whereas some public TCRs were present in many individuals. In a later analysis, the rate of TCR association differed among HLA loci, with DRB1 alleles having the most associated TCRs and HLA-C alleles having the fewest. Sequencing depth was assumed to be roughly uniform across donors in the presence/absence analyses, though that assumption may not hold. A later genetic analysis associated a missense DCLRE1C variant with V-gene and J-gene trimming of TCR beta chains, and an independent cohort replicated the association. Some IMGT-functional V segments, including TRBV6-2 and TRBV6-3, could not be distinguished by the 87-base-pair reads and were therefore excluded. Specific HLA alleles were associated with 15,000 to 20,000 TCR beta sequences at a false discovery rate of 0.05 in a later analysis. A further reported finding was that TCR beta sequences accurately predicted the HLA-A and HLA-B alleles for most subjects in the first cohort. According to the authors, the approach could potentially be generalized to other disease states and immunological phenotypes. Strong co-occurrence of HLA alleles, especially DR and DQ, made assigning TCR associations to individual alleles difficult. Because HLA typing was unavailable for some donors at each locus, only the typed subset was used in association tests. A later analysis found that HLA-associated TCR beta chains were more clonally expanded and had lower generation probabilities than equally common non-associated chains. A total of about 180 TCR beta chains were listed by the study as associated with cytomegalovirus. In an earlier analysis of more than 500 of the donors, most TCR beta V segments appeared in productive rearrangements about 87% or about 30% of the time, broadly matching IMGT annotations. A later analysis found that most CMV-associated TCR beta chains appeared HLA-restricted, with HLA associations seemingly driven largely by CMV exposure. Three of the identified cytomegalovirus-associated TCR beta chains were confirmed in vitro to be specific for cytomegalovirus antigens. Because counts were too low, seventeen rarely observed V segments, including chromosome 9 orphons, were excluded from the earlier analysis of some 590 of the donors. For the cohort, immune exposure information was limited to CMV serostatus. Cytomegalovirus status was reported to be diagnosed by the classifier with high specificity and sensitivity in both the original and validation cohorts.

Source material: PBMCs. The receptor was derived from a man in his late teens or twenties in good health and CMV-seronegative. The rearrangement combines TRBV2 with TRBJ2-3, with no confident D gene call. Read as DNA, the sequence is TGTGCCAGCAGGAGGTACGGTACGCAGTATTTT. Its amino acids are CASRRYGTQYF. Here the CDR3 is joined to the reference TRBV2 and TRBJ2-3 genes, and the full variable domain is: EPEVTQTPSHQVTQMGQEVILRCVPISNHLYFYWYRQILGQKVEFLVSFYNNEISEKSEIFDDQFSVERPDGSNFTLKIRSTKLEDSAMYFCASRRYGTQYFGPGTRLTVL.